Only a few counts were recorded for the clone carrying this TCR beta chain. The antigen remains undetermined. The sample originates from a study of cytomegalovirus exposure and HLA in healthy donors. Study outcomes and limitations: Analysis was carried out at a later point, and it linked a missense DCLRE1C variant to TCR beta V- and J-gene trimming. It was reported in a later analysis that an Asian-associated ancestry cluster showed fewer N-insertions than the roughly 660-donor mean.

Those who donated were healthy bone marrow donors. CDR3 length: 16 residues. Germline CDR1 reads LGHNA; CDR2 reads YSLEER. V lost 0 bases to trimming and J lost 3 bases, with 14 bases between them. The PCR employed 60 Vbeta primers together with 13 Jbeta primers. TCRdb's copy holds only in-frame clones and misses some; the assay was immunoSEQ multiplex PCR. The repertoire holds 110,000 or so clones, with about 16% as singletons. This chain uses TRBV4-3 with TRBJ1-2; D possibly corresponds to TRBD1 (6 bases). Sequencing was done on a sample of PBMCs. This sequence was found in a female donor in good health and CMV-seronegative. CDR3 region: CASSQELGGLDYGYTF. For the CDR3, the DNA is TGCGCCAGCAGCCAAGAACTCGGGGGGCTGGACTATGGCTACACCTTC.